This TCR beta chain was found in a study of blood T cell repertoires in COVID-19. TCRdb's table, derived via immunoSEQ multiplex PCR, lists solely in-frame clones and lacks some. The table includes just over 95,000 clones, about nine tenths detected once. The junction had 20 bases not matched to a gene; V was cut back by 6 bases and J by 6 bases. This CDR3 is 17 amino acids long. The germline V gene has CDR1 SGHRS and CDR2 YFSETQ. J is TRBJ1-1 and V is TRBV5-1; 7 bases line up with TRBD1. Source material: peripheral blood. This receptor was taken from a man in his 60s with acute or convalescent COVID-19. In nucleotides, the CDR3 is TGCGCCAGCACCCTTGGGACATACAGGGGAGGAATCGCTGAAGCTTTCTTT. Translation gives CASTLGTYRGGIAEAFF.